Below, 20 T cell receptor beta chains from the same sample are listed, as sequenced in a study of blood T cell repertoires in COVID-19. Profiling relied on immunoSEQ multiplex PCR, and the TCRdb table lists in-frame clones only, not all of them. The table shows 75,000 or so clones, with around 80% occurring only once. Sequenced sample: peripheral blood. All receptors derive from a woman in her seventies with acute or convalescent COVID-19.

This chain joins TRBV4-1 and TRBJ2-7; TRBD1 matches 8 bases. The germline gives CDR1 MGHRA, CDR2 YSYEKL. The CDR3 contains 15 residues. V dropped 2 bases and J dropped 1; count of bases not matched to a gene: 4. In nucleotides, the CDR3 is TGCGCCAGCAGCCAAACGGACAGGGATTCCTACGAGCAGTACTTC. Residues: CASSQTDRDSYEQYF.

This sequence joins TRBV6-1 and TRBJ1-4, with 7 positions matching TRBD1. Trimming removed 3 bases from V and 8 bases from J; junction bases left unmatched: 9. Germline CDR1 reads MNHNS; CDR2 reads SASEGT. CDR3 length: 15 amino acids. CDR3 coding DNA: TGTGCCAGCAGTGAGAAGTGGGACAGTACCGAAAAACTGTTTTTT. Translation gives CASSEKWDSTEKLFF.

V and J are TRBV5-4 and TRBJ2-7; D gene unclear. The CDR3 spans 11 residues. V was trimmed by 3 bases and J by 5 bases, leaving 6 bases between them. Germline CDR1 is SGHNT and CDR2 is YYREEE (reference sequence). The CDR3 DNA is TGTGCCAGCAGCTCCCAGGACGAGCAGTACTTC. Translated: CASSSQDEQYF.

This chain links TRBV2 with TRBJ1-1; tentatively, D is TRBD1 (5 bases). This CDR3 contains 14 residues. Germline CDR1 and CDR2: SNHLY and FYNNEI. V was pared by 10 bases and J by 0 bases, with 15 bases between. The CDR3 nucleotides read TGTGCCACCCAACAGGACTACATGAACACTGAAGCTTTCTTT. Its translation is CATQQDYMNTEAFF.

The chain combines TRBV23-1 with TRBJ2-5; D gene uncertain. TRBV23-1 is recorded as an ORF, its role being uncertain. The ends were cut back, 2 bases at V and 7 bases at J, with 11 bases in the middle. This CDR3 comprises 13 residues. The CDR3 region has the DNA TGCGCCAGCAGTCAAACAGCAAGATTGACCCAGTACTTC. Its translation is CASSQTARLTQYF.

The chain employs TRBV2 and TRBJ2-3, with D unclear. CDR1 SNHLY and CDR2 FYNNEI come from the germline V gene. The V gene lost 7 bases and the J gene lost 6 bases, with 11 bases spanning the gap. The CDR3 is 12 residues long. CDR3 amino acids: CASTLLSDTQYF. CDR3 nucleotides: TGTGCCAGCACGTTATTATCGGATACGCAGTATTTT.

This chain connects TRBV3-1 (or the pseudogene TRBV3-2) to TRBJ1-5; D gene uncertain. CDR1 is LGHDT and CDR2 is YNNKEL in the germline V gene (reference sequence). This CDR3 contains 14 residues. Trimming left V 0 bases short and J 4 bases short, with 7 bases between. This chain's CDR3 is CASSQDGGNQPQHF. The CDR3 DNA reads TGTGCCAGCAGCCAAGACGGCGGGAATCAGCCCCAGCATTTT.

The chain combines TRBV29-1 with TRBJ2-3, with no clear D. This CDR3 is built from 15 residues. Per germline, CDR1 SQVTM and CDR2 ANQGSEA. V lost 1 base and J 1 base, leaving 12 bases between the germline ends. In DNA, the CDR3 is TGCAGCGTTGAAGGGAGCCCCGTAGGCACAGATACGCAGTATTTT. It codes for CSVEGSPVGTDTQYF.

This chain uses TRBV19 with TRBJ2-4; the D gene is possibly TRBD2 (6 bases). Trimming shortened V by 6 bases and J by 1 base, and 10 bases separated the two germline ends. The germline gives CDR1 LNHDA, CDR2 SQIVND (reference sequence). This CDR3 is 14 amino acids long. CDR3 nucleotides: TGTGCCAGTAGGGGGGGAGAGGCCAAAAACATTCAGTACTTC. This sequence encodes CASRGGEAKNIQYF.

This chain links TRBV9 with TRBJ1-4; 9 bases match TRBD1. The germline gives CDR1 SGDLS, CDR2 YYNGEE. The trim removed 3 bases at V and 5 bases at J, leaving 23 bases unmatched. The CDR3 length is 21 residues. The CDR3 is CASSAGQANPTGGRGNEKLFF. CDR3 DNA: TGTGCCAGCAGCGCTGGACAAGCCAACCCGACAGGGGGGAGGGGGAATGAAAAACTGTTTTTT. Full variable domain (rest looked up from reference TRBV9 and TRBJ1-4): DSGVTQTPKHLITATGQRVTLRCSPRSGDLSVYWYQQSLDQGLQFLIQYYNGEERAKGNILERFSAQQFPDLHSELNLSSLELGDSALYFCASSAGQANPTGGRGNEKLFFGSGTQLSVL.

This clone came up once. CDR3 in DNA: TGTGCCAGCTCACTCCAGGGGGCCCATCAGCCCCAGCATTTT. Translation: CASSLQGAHQPQHF. The chain recombines TRBV18 with TRBJ1-5; 8 bases are a match to TRBD1. The germline V gene encodes CDR1 KGHSH and CDR2 LQKENI. This CDR3 has 14 amino acids. J lost 5 bases, V lost 4 bases, and 4 bases had no gene match.

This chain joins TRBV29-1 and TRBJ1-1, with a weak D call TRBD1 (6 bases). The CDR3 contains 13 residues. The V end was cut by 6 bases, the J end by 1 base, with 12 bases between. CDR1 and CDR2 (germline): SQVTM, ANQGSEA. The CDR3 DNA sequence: TGCAGCGTAACAGGGCCACAGAACACTGAAGCTTTCTTT. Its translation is CSVTGPQNTEAFF.

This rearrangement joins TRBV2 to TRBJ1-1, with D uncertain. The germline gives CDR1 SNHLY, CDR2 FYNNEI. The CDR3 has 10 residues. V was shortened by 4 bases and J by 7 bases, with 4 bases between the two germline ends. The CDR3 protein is CASSVGEAFF. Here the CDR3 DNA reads TGTGCCAGCAGTGTCGGTGAAGCTTTCTTT.

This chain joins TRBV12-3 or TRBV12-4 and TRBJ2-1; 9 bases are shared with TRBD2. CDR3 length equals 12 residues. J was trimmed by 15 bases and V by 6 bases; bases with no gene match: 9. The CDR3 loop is CASSTTSGGGFF. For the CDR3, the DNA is TGTGCCAGCAGCACGACTAGCGGAGGAGGGTTCTTC.

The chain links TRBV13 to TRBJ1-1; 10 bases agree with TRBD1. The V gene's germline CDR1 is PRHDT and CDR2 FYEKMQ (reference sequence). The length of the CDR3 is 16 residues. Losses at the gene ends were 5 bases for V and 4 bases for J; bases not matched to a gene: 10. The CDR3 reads CASSLGTGAPVTEAFF. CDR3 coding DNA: TGTGCCAGCAGCCTGGGGACAGGGGCCCCGGTCACTGAAGCTTTCTTT.

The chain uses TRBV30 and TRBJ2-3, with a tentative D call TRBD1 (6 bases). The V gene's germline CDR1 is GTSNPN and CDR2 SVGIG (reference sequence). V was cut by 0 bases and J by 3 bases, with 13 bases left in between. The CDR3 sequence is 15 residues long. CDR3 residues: CAWSVRSGTTDTQYF. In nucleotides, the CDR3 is TGTGCCTGGAGTGTGCGGTCAGGGACAACAGATACGCAGTATTTT.

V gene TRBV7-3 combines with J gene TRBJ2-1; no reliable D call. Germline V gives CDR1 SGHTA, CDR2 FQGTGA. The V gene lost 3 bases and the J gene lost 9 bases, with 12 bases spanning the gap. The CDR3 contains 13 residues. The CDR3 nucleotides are TGTGCCAGCAGCTTCGGCCCGGGTGGTGAGCAGTTCTTC. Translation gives CASSFGPGGEQFF. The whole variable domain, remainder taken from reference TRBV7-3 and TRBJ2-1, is GAGVSQTPSNKVTEKGKYVELRCDPISGHTALYWYRQSLGQGPEFLIYFQGTGAADDSGLPNDRFFAVRPEGSVSTLKIQRTERGDSAVYLCASSFGPGGEQFFGPGTRLTVL.

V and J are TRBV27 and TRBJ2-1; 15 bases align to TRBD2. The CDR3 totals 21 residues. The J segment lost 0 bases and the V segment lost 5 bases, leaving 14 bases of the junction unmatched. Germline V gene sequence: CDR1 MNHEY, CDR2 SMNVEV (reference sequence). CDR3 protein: CASSPPPGTSGRTSSYNEQFF. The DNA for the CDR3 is TGTGCCAGCAGTCCCCCCCCCGGGACTAGCGGGAGGACCAGCTCCTACAATGAGCAGTTCTTC.

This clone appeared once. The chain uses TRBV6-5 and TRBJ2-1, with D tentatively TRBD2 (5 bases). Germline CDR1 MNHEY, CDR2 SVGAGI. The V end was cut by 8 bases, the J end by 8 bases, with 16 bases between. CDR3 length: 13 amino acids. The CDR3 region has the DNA TGTGCCAGCCAGCGCCCGGGAAGGGATGAGCAGTTCTTC. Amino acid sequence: CASQRPGRDEQFF.

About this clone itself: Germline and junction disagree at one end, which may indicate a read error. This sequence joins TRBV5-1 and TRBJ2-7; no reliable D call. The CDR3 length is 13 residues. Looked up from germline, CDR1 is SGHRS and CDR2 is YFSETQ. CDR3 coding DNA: TGCGCCAGCAGGTTGGGTCAGAACTACGAGCAGTACTTC. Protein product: CASRLGQNYEQYF.